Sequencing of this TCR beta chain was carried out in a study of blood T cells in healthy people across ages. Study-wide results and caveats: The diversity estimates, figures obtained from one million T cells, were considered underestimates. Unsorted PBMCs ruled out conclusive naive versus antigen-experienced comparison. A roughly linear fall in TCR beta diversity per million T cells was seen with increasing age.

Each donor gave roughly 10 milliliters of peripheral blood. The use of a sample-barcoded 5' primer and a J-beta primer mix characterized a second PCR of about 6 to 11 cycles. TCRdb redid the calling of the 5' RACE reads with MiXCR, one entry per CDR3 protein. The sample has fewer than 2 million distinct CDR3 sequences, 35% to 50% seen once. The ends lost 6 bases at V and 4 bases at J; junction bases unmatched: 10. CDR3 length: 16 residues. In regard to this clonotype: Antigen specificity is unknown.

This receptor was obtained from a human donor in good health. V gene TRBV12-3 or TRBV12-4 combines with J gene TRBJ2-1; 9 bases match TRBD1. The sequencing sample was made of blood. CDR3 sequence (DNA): TGTGCCAGCAGCAGTTACCGGGACAGGGCATACAATGAGCAGTTCTTC. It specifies CASSSYRDRAYNEQFF.